The sequence of this T cell receptor beta chain was determined in a study of vaccination and CD4 T cells after COVID-19. Study results and caveats: For convalescent patients, a median 86.3% of reactive clones surfaced exclusively after vaccination.

Documented treatment: approximately nine-day PBMC culture with coronavirus spike peptide pools or control peptides (ViraFEST assay). Gathering of the CD4+ T cells, from the unexposed donor, took place before the COVID-19 pandemic (2011-2018). After expanding antigen-specific T cells with peptide pools, ViraFEST sequenced their TCRs. Trimming removed 1 base at V and 4 bases at J, with 16 bases between. Germline-derived CDR1 and CDR2 are SEHNR and FQNEAQ (reference sequence). The CDR3 is 16 amino acids. Sequenced with the Oncomine TCR Beta short-read assay was DNA taken from cultured CD4+ T cells. DNA came from CD4+ T cells after culture. Via MiXCR, TCRdb re-called the PCR reads, giving one row per CDR3 protein. Among roughly 10,000 distinct CDR3 sequences, 30% to 35% were seen once, and the ten largest hold about a fifth. Details on this clonotype: Its cognate antigen is unknown.

V usage is TRBV7-9 and J usage is TRBJ1-2, with D tentatively TRBD1 (6 bases). The source of this sequence is a human donor in good health. The specimen sequenced was CD4+ T cells from blood, cultured in vitro. CDR3 amino acids: CASSLVGRGAGYGYTF. The CDR3 DNA follows: TGTGCCAGCAGCTTAGTAGGTCGGGGGGCCGGCTATGGCTACACCTTC.